Listed below are T cell receptor beta chains from one sample, sequenced in a study of long-term antiretroviral therapy in people with HIV. Sequencing used immunoSEQ multiplex PCR; TCRdb keeps in-frame clones, though not all of them. The sample has about 36,000 clones; around 80% are singletons. Sequenced here: unsorted PBMCs, sampled 0.6 years after starting antiretroviral therapy. The receptor set was obtained from a young man with HIV. Both conserved end residues are part of each CDR3. A D gene is named only where the DNA matches it firmly. Part of the rows lack a size; the others show once, few, many or a class for expanded clones.

DNA: TGTGCCAGCAGTGCGGGACGGTTGAACTATGGCTACACCTTC
CDR3: CASSAGRLNYGYTF
V: TRBV25-1
J: TRBJ1-2
D: NA
length: 14
size: few

DNA: TGTGCCAGCAGCTTAGGTCTAGCTTACGATGAGCAGTTCTTC
CDR3: CASSLGLAYDEQFF
V: TRBV7-6
J: TRBJ2-1
D: NA
length: 14
size: NA

DNA: TGTGCCAGCTCACCACGGGGCCCGGGGGTGAACACCGGGGAGCTGTTTTTT
CDR3: CASSPRGPGVNTGELFF
V: TRBV18
J: TRBJ2-2
D: NA
length: 17
size: NA

DNA: TGTGCCAGTAGTATAGGGGGAGGTTTGGATCAGCCCCAGCATTTT
CDR3: CASSIGGGLDQPQHF
V: TRBV19
J: TRBJ1-5
D: NA
length: 15
size: NA

DNA: TGTGCCAGCAGCCCGGATTTCTATGTATTAAATGAGCAGTTCTTC
CDR3: CASSPDFYVLNEQFF
V: TRBV5-5
J: TRBJ2-1
D: NA
length: 15
size: NA

DNA: TGCGCCAGCAGCCAAGAGCAAGACAGCGCCTACGAGCAGTACTTC
CDR3: CASSQEQDSAYEQYF
V: TRBV4-3
J: TRBJ2-7
D: NA
length: 15
size: NA

DNA: TGCGCCAGCAGCCAGGGTCGGGGGAGGGGAAACACCATATATTTT
CDR3: CASSQGRGRGNTIYF
V: TRBV4-3
J: TRBJ1-3
D: NA
length: 15
size: NA

DNA: TGTGCCAGCTCCTTAGGACCAGATTCGGGCTATGGCTACACCTTC
CDR3: CASSLGPDSGYGYTF
V: TRBV18
J: TRBJ1-2
D: NA
length: 15
size: medium-sized

DNA: TGCGCCAGCAGCTTGACAGGACCTGCTGAAGCTTTCTTT
CDR3: CASSLTGPAEAFF
V: TRBV10-1
J: TRBJ1-1
D: NA
length: 13
size: NA

DNA: TGTGCCAGCAGAGCGACAGGGGGAGCAAGAGGCAATCAGCCCCAGCATTTT
CDR3: CASRATGGARGNQPQHF
V: TRBV18
J: TRBJ1-5
D: TRBD1
length: 17
size: few

DNA: TGTGCCAGCAGTTCCGGACTAGCGGGAGTAAGGCAGTACTTC
CDR3: CASSSGLAGVRQYF
V: TRBV6-5
J: TRBJ2-7
D: TRBD2
length: 14
size: NA

DNA: TGCGCCAGCAGCTTGGTGGGGGGAAACACTGAAGCTTTCTTT
CDR3: CASSLVGGNTEAFF
V: TRBV5-1
J: TRBJ1-1
D: NA
length: 14
size: NA

DNA: TGTGCCAGCAGGTCACCCCGGGCGGGGGTCTCGTCCTACGAGCAGTACTTC
CDR3: CASRSPRAGVSSYEQYF
V: TRBV28
J: TRBJ2-7
D: TRBD2
length: 17
size: NA

DNA: TGTGCCAGCAGTGAAGCGACACCGTCCAAAGCTTTCTTT
CDR3: CASSEATPSKAFF
V: TRBV6-1
J: TRBJ1-1
D: NA
length: 13
size: NA

DNA: TGTGCCAGCTCACCGAGAAAACTAGCGCCCTACGAGCAGTACTTC
CDR3: CASSPRKLAPYEQYF
V: TRBV18
J: TRBJ2-7
D: TRBD2
length: 15
size: NA

DNA: TGCGCCAGCAGCCAAGAAATTTTGGTTAACACCGGGGAGCTGTTTTTT
CDR3: CASSQEILVNTGELFF
V: TRBV4-3
J: TRBJ2-2
D: NA
length: 16
size: NA

DNA: TGTGCCAGCAGCCGGGACAGGGGATATCAGCCCCAGCATTTT
CDR3: CASSRDRGYQPQHF
V: TRBV2
J: TRBJ1-5
D: TRBD1
length: 14
size: NA

DNA: TGCAGCGTTTCCGGGGAGCGGCCAAAGAGAGACGAGCAGTACTTC
CDR3: CSVSGERPKRDEQYF
V: TRBV29-1
J: TRBJ2-7
D: NA
length: 15
size: few

DNA: TGTGCCAGCAGTTCATTCGGGGGGGGGAATGCTAACTATGGCTACACCTTC
CDR3: CASSSFGGGNANYGYTF
V: TRBV28
J: TRBJ1-2
D: NA
length: 17
size: NA

DNA: TGTGCCAGCAGTCAGGGAGCCCTTACAGGGATGCCCTCGGAGCAGTACTTC
CDR3: CASSQGALTGMPSEQYF
V: TRBV11-1
J: TRBJ2-7
D: NA
length: 17
size: NA

DNA: TGTGCCAGCAGCCTTTTAGCGGGAGAGGAGACCCAGTACTTC
CDR3: CASSLLAGEETQYF
V: TRBV7-9
J: TRBJ2-5
D: TRBD2
length: 14
size: NA

DNA: TGTGCCAGCAGTTTAAGCCAACGAAAGTTACTAGCGGGAGGCAATGAGCAGTTCTTC
CDR3: CASSLSQRKLLAGGNEQFF
V: TRBV27
J: TRBJ2-1
D: TRBD2
length: 19
size: NA

DNA: TGTGCCAGCTGTGGGACTAGCGGGAGGGTAAATGAGCAGTTCTTC
CDR3: CASCGTSGRVNEQFF
V: TRBV6-6
J: TRBJ2-1
D: TRBD2
length: 15
size: NA

DNA: TGCGCCAGCAAAAATCAGGTTCGAGGCACCGGGGAGCTGTTTTTT
CDR3: CASKNQVRGTGELFF
V: TRBV5-1
J: TRBJ2-2
D: NA
length: 15
size: NA

DNA: TGTGCCAGCAGCTCCCCATATGAGACAGGCTCTGGAAACACCATATATTTT
CDR3: CASSSPYETGSGNTIYF
V: TRBV7-6
J: TRBJ1-3
D: NA
length: 17
size: NA

DNA: TGTGCCAGCAGTTTATCGCGAGATGAGCAGTTCTTC
CDR3: CASSLSRDEQFF
V: TRBV28
J: TRBJ2-1
D: NA
length: 12
size: NA

DNA: TGTGCCAGCAGCTCCCAACCGGGACTAGCGGGGTACGAGCAGTACTTC
CDR3: CASSSQPGLAGYEQYF
V: TRBV7-2
J: TRBJ2-7
D: TRBD2
length: 16
size: NA

DNA: TGCGCCAGCAGCCCTGAGGCAGTGCGGAGCAATGAGCAGTTCTTC
CDR3: CASSPEAVRSNEQFF
V: TRBV5-1
J: TRBJ2-1
D: NA
length: 15
size: NA

DNA: TGTGCCAGCAGTTCGACAGGGGGCCTGCTCAATCAGCCCCAGCATTTT
CDR3: CASSSTGGLLNQPQHF
V: TRBV27
J: TRBJ1-5
D: TRBD1
length: 16
size: NA

DNA: TGCGCCAGCAGCCCGGCGGGCCCAAAGAACACTGAAGCTTTCTTT
CDR3: CASSPAGPKNTEAFF
V: TRBV5-1
J: TRBJ1-1
D: NA
length: 15
size: NA

DNA: TGTGCCAGCAGCCGGACAGGAATCAATCAGCCCCAGCATTTT
CDR3: CASSRTGINQPQHF
V: TRBV7-9
J: TRBJ1-5
D: TRBD1
length: 14
size: NA

DNA: TGCGCCAGCACATCCGGGACCGGCCATGGCTACACCTTC
CDR3: CASTSGTGHGYTF
V: TRBV5-1
J: TRBJ1-2
D: NA
length: 13
size: few

DNA: TGTGCCAGCAGAAGGGATAACACCGGGGAGCTGTTTTTT
CDR3: CASRRDNTGELFF
V: TRBV7-3
J: TRBJ2-2
D: NA
length: 13
size: NA

DNA: TGTGCCAGCAGCGCGGCTAGAGGTGAGCAGTTCTTC
CDR3: CASSAARGEQFF
V: TRBV9
J: TRBJ2-1
D: NA
length: 12
size: few

DNA: TGCGCCAGCGTGTCAGGGGGCATAAACACCGGGGAGCTGTTTTTT
CDR3: CASVSGGINTGELFF
V: TRBV5-1
J: TRBJ2-2
D: TRBD1
length: 15
size: NA

DNA: TGTGCCACCAGCAGAGGCGCCGGGGCAAGCAATCAGCCCCAGCATTTT
CDR3: CATSRGAGASNQPQHF
V: TRBV15
J: TRBJ1-5
D: NA
length: 16
size: few

DNA: TGTGCCAGCAGTGTCCTAATCCAGAACTATGGCTACACCTTC
CDR3: CASSVLIQNYGYTF
V: TRBV6-1
J: TRBJ1-2
D: NA
length: 14
size: few

DNA: TGTGCCAGCAGTTTGAATAGCGGGGTCTACGAGCAGTACTTC
CDR3: CASSLNSGVYEQYF
V: TRBV28
J: TRBJ2-7
D: TRBD2
length: 14
size: NA

DNA: TGCGCCAGCAGCAATCTTCCGGGACAGGGCGGACGGCGAATTAGGGCCGGGGAGCTGTTTTTT
CDR3: CASSNLPGQGGRRIRAGELFF
V: TRBV4-3
J: TRBJ2-2
D: TRBD1
length: 21
size: NA

DNA: TGTGCCAGCAGCCCAGGGCTTGACACCATATATTTT
CDR3: CASSPGLDTIYF
V: TRBV5-4
J: TRBJ1-3
D: NA
length: 12
size: few

DNA: TGTGCCAGCAGCTTAGCGGGACAGCAAGAGACCCAGTACTTC
CDR3: CASSLAGQQETQYF
V: TRBV7-2
J: TRBJ2-5
D: TRBD1
length: 14
size: NA

DNA: TGTGCCATCACTGCGACAGGGGAGGACACCGGGGAGCTGTTTTTT
CDR3: CAITATGEDTGELFF
V: TRBV10-3
J: TRBJ2-2
D: TRBD1
length: 15
size: once

DNA: TGTGCCAGCAGCTTAGCAACGGGAGGAGAGACCCAGTACTTC
CDR3: CASSLATGGETQYF
V: TRBV7-9
J: TRBJ2-5
D: TRBD2
length: 14
size: NA